This T cell receptor (beta chain) derives from a study of T cells in Graves' hyperthyroidism and ophthalmopathy. General study points: Ophthalmopathy was predicted by the model a median of roughly 6.7 months ahead of onset.

This CDR3 has 14 residues. Germline V CDR1 and CDR2: MNHEY, SMNVEV (reference sequence). Patients were aged 18 to 65, had disease duration under 2 months, and had newly diagnosed hyperthyroidism. The sample of blood was obtained at first hyperthyroidism diagnosis (before any ophthalmopathy symptoms). Amplification of TCR beta CDR3 regions used RNA as the template. The TCR CDR3 was amplified in a first-round RT-PCR using the HTBI primer set. One entry per CDR3 protein results from TCRdb running MiXCR on the multiplex PCR reads. The repertoire holds hundreds of thousands of distinct CDR3 sequences, about 14% seen once, with 4.5% to 6% in the top ten. Concerning this clonotype: The antigen remains unidentified. A read error may explain this, as a much larger clone is one base away.

The J gene is TRBJ1-4, the V gene TRBV27; unclear D gene. Sequenced sample: blood. This TCR was recovered from a woman between 25 and 40 years old with Graves' hyperthyroidism that later progressed to Graves' ophthalmopathy. Here the CDR3 DNA reads TGTGCCAACAGTTTCGAGGGTGTTAATGAAAAACTGTTTTTT. The encoded protein is CANSFEGVNEKLFF. The variable domain in full, with the rest retrieved from reference TRBV27 and TRBJ1-4, is EAQVTQNPRYLITVTGKKLTVTCSQNMNHEYMSWYRQDPGLGLRQIYYSMNVEVTDKGDVPEGYKVSRKEKRNFPLILESPSPNQTSLYFCANSFEGVNEKLFFGSGTQLSVL.